The 6 T cell receptor beta chains given below trace back to one sample, sequenced in a study of blood T cell repertoires in COVID-19. Sequencing used immunoSEQ multiplex PCR; TCRdb keeps in-frame clones, though not all of them. This table has 150,000 to 200,000 clones, around 90% appearing once. Source material: peripheral blood. The origin of the receptors is a man in his sixties with acute or convalescent COVID-19.

The rearrangement uses TRBV5-1 and TRBJ1-2, with 7 bases that match TRBD1. This CDR3 region has 15 residues. Per the germline V gene, CDR1 is SGHRS and CDR2 is YFSETQ. Trimming removed 3 bases from V and 1 base from J; junction bases left unmatched: 6. This CDR3 reads CASSSRTGFNYGYTF. CDR3 sequence (DNA): TGCGCCAGCAGCTCGCGGACAGGCTTTAACTATGGCTACACCTTC. Based on the CDR3 plus reference TRBV5-1 and TRBJ1-2, the full variable domain is KAGVTQTPRYLIKTRGQQVTLSCSPISGHRSVSWYQQTPGQGLQFLFEYFSETQRNKGNFPGRFSGRQFSNSRSEMNVSTLELGDSALYLCASSSRTGFNYGYTFGSGTRLTVV.

This chain joins TRBV27 and TRBJ1-1, with D possibly matching TRBD1 (6 bases). The V end lost 6 bases, the J end lost 2 bases, and 13 bases lay between the germline ends. The CDR3 covers 14 residues. Germline V gene lookup returns CDR1 MNHEY and CDR2 SMNVEV (reference sequence). CDR3 nucleotides: TGTGCCAGCAGGTTCAACAGGGTTAACACTGAAGCTTTCTTT. This sequence encodes CASRFNRVNTEAFF.

The chain is built from TRBV6-5 and TRBJ1-4; 7 bases are shared with TRBD1. V dropped 6 bases and J dropped 11; count of bases not matched to a gene: 6. Germline V gene lookup returns CDR1 MNHEY and CDR2 SVGAGI. The CDR3 loop spans 12 amino acids. The CDR3 here is CASSVTGEKLFF. Written as DNA, the CDR3 is TGTGCCAGCAGCGTCACAGGGGAGAAACTGTTTTTT.

The chain combines TRBV5-1 with TRBJ2-2; TRBD1 is a possible D gene (6 bases). There are 15 residues in the CDR3. Deletions cut 2 bases from V and 5 bases from J, with 13 bases between. In germline, CDR1 is SGHRS, CDR2 YFSETQ. The CDR3 loop is CASSFQDSVTGELFF. The CDR3 DNA reads as TGCGCCAGCAGCTTCCAGGACAGTGTAACCGGGGAGCTGTTTTTT. Together with reference TRBV5-1 and TRBJ2-2, the CDR3 gives the full variable domain: KAGVTQTPRYLIKTRGQQVTLSCSPISGHRSVSWYQQTPGQGLQFLFEYFSETQRNKGNFPGRFSGRQFSNSRSEMNVSTLELGDSALYLCASSFQDSVTGELFFGEGSRLTVL.

CDR3 sequence (DNA): TGCAGCGTCAGTCCCGGGACAGGGGGCAACACCGGGGAGCTGTTTTTT. This sequence encodes CSVSPGTGGNTGELFF. This rearrangement joins TRBV29-1 to TRBJ2-2; 12 bases fit TRBD1. From germline, CDR1 is SQVTM and CDR2 ANQGSEA. This CDR3 contains 16 residues. The ends lost 6 bases at V and 2 bases at J; junction bases unmatched: 7.

The chain combines TRBV30 with TRBJ2-2; the D gene is possibly TRBD1 (6 bases). The germline V and J ends were trimmed by 0 bases and 3 bases, with 17 bases remaining between them. Germline lookup yields CDR1 GTSNPN and CDR2 SVGIG (reference sequence). This CDR3 is built from 17 residues. The CDR3 region has the DNA TGTGCCTGGAGTGTACCGACAGGAGTCCCTCACACCGGGGAGCTGTTTTTT. Protein sequence: CAWSVPTGVPHTGELFF.